These 10 T cell receptor beta chains came from one sample sequenced in a study of blood T cell repertoires in COVID-19. Here immunoSEQ multiplex PCR was the method, and the copy in TCRdb shows in-frame clones only, minus some. In the table there are roughly 230,000 clones, roughly 84% of which are singletons. Input material: PBMCs or T cells enriched from blood (not recorded which). These receptors were taken from a man between 25 and 39 years old in a cohort exposed to, infected with or recovered from COVID-19 (not recorded which).

The V and J genes are TRBV7-9 and TRBJ2-7, with 8 bases fitting TRBD2. The CDR3 covers 16 residues. Germline V CDR1 and CDR2: SEHNR, FQNEAQ (reference sequence). With V trimmed by 3 bases and J by 6 bases, 13 bases remained unmatched. The CDR3 sequence: CASSFQVPAGVFEQYF. Written as DNA, the CDR3 is TGTGCCAGCAGCTTTCAGGTCCCAGCGGGAGTGTTCGAGCAGTACTTC.

This chain connects TRBV3-1 (or the pseudogene TRBV3-2) to TRBJ2-7; the match to TRBD2 covers 8 bases. This CDR3 comprises 20 residues. In germline, CDR1 is LGHDT, CDR2 YNNKEL (reference sequence). The ends lost 3 bases at V and 2 bases at J; junction bases unmatched: 21. The CDR3 region is CASSQGNRRGLVTYTYEQYF. The CDR3 region has the DNA TGTGCCAGCAGCCAGGGCAATCGACGGGGACTAGTTACCTATACCTACGAGCAGTACTTC.

The rearrangement joins TRBV12-3 or TRBV12-4 to TRBJ2-7; D is ambiguous. This CDR3 contains 13 residues. The V end was cut by 2 bases, the J end by 2 bases, with 7 bases between. This CDR3 reads CASSLRVAYEQYF. The CDR3 nucleotides read TGTGCCAGCAGTTTACGGGTGGCCTACGAGCAGTACTTC.

The chain uses TRBV5-1 and TRBJ2-7; D is possibly TRBD1 (5 bases). The CDR3 sequence is 14 residues long. Trimming took 0 bases from V and 1 from J, leaving 8 bases between them. Germline V gives CDR1 SGHRS, CDR2 YFSETQ. The CDR3 DNA sequence: TGCGCCAGCAGCTTGGAGACAGTTTCCTACGAGCAGTACTTC. The encoded protein is CASSLETVSYEQYF.

The chain joins TRBV6-1 to TRBJ1-2, with TRBD1 as a possible D gene (6 bases). Germline loops: CDR1 MNHNS, CDR2 SASEGT. V shed 2 bases and J shed 0 bases, with 13 bases lying between them. CDR3 length equals 16 residues. Here the CDR3 reads CASSETQGWTNYGYTF. The CDR3 DNA is TGTGCCAGCAGTGAAACCCAGGGGTGGACTAACTATGGCTACACCTTC.

The CDR3 nucleotides read TGTGCCAGCAGCATCGACAGGGGAGCGACTGAAGCTTTCTTT. Amino acid sequence: CASSIDRGATEAFF. The V gene is TRBV6-5, the J gene TRBJ1-1; 8 bases are shared with TRBD1. The CDR3 spans 14 residues. CDR1 is MNHEY, CDR2 SVGAGI, per germline. V was pared by 6 bases and J by 5 bases, with 8 bases of the junction left unmatched.

Only one count was recorded for this clone. V and J are TRBV5-1 and TRBJ1-2; 10 bases are a match to TRBD1. Germline V lookup: CDR1 SGHRS, CDR2 YFSETQ. The trim removed 3 bases at V and 6 bases at J, leaving 8 bases unmatched. The CDR3 length is 15 residues. The CDR3 reads CASSSRTGGTDGYTF. CDR3 in DNA: TGCGCCAGCAGCTCCCGGACAGGGGGGACTGATGGCTACACCTTC.

Only one count was recorded for this clone. The chain employs TRBV7-8 and TRBJ2-7; D may be TRBD2 (6 bases). Germline V gives CDR1 SGHVS, CDR2 FQNEAQ. Trimming took 5 bases from V and 1 from J, leaving 12 bases between them. The CDR3 is made up of 14 amino acids. Written as DNA, the CDR3 is TGTGCCAGCAGCCCGCGGGACTTTTCCTACGAGCAGTACTTC. This encodes CASSPRDFSYEQYF.

This rearrangement joins TRBV24-1 to TRBJ2-2; 7 bases match TRBD1. The V and J ends lost 3 bases and 2 bases, in that order; junction bases with no gene match: 5. This CDR3 region has 16 residues. CDR1 is KGHDR, CDR2 SFDVKD, per germline. As DNA, the CDR3 is TGTGCCACCAGTGATCACCGGGACAGCAACACCGGGGAGCTGTTTTTT. It is translated as CATSDHRDSNTGELFF.

The chain recombines TRBV7-9 with TRBJ2-7; the D gene is possibly TRBD1 (5 bases). The germline V gene encodes CDR1 SEHNR and CDR2 FQNEAQ (reference sequence). The CDR3 loop spans 13 amino acids. Deletions cut 2 bases from V and 6 bases from J, with 11 bases between. The chain's CDR3 is CASSLQGSGEQYF. The CDR3 DNA sequence: TGTGCCAGCAGCTTACAGGGTTCGGGCGAGCAGTACTTC.